This is a list of T cell receptor beta chains from one sample in a study of T cells in Graves' hyperthyroidism and ophthalmopathy. TCRdb recomputed calls from the multiplex PCR reads with MiXCR, one row per CDR3 protein. The sample carries about 720,000 distinct CDR3 sequences, less than 20% recorded once. The sample comprised blood. The receptors were sampled from a man aged 18 to 30 with Graves' hyperthyroidism. CDR3s include the opening cysteine and the closing phenylalanine or tryptophan.

CDR3aa | v_gene
CASRYPGGGYTF | TRBV6-4
CASSYYGAGGGEQYF | TRBV6-5
CASSGRSTEAFF | TRBV4-3
CASSLGGVGELFF | TRBV5-5
CASSSRGRWQETQYF | TRBV28
CAWTGTTSYNEQFF | TRBV30
CASGGPAGNEQFF | TRBV6-1
CASSHRDRGLETQYF | TRBV6-1
CASSYRDSSYEQYF | TRBV6-5
CASSEEVGGVRTEAFF | TRBV25-1
CASSPPAGTRVYEQYF | TRBV18
CASSAAGTNYNEQFF | TRBV9
CAWSVLGISYNEQFF | TRBV30
CASSYDGPSSYEQYF | TRBV6-2/TRBV6-3
CASTLRTGQPQHF | TRBV12-3/TRBV12-4
CASSVAGGPDEQFF | TRBV9
CASSSGLHYEQYF | TRBV12-3/TRBV12-4
CASSFQGTNTGELFF | TRBV5-1
CASSLATGTETYEQYF | TRBV9
CASERGPGGYTF | TRBV30
CATSPPGSNQPQHF | TRBV15
CASSLGQRTPYEQYF | TRBV12-3/TRBV12-4
CASSFIREATEAFF | TRBV19
CAWSAWSTYEQYF | TRBV30
CASSLLTDYNEQFF | TRBV13
CASSSAGVSSSYEQYF | TRBV7-9
CASSGRYTEAFF | TRBV6-1
CASSLVLPNEQFF | TRBV28
CASSLPGLVETQYF | TRBV11-1
CASSLIGLAGGNEQFF | TRBV14
CASSAGQSYEQYF | TRBV14
CASSFRLAVNEQFF | TRBV7-9
CASSRNEIAEETQYF | TRBV28
CASSVVGAAYNEQFF | TRBV9
CASSQDPRNTGELFF | TRBV12-3/TRBV12-4
CASSIMLEWNTEAFF | TRBV19
CASSPSGPTDTQYF | TRBV7-9
CASSLQQWTYNNEQFF | TRBV14
CAWNGEVYGYTF | TRBV30
CASRYTGSGANVLTF | TRBV6-1
CASSSIPPGLAGNEQFF | TRBV6-2/TRBV6-3
CASSFLPTRAIGDTQYF | TRBV12-3/TRBV12-4
CASSLPDRANYGYTF | TRBV16
CSAGGRGQGYTF | TRBV20-1
CSVSSGTPTGELFF | TRBV29-1
CASNWTGVLPQIFEQYF | TRBV28
CASSFSSIDFGGGRSYNEQFF | TRBV5-5
CSVAANTEAFF | TRBV29-1